This record covers a single T cell receptor (beta chain). The antigen is unknown. Germline V lookup: CDR1 GTSNPN, CDR2 SVGIG (reference sequence). This CDR3 has 15 residues. With 3 bases removed from V and 7 bases from J, the gap between germline ends came to 22 bases. This sample is part of a study of cytomegalovirus exposure and HLA in healthy donors. A multiplex PCR was run with 60 Vbeta primers and 13 Jbeta primers. The data were produced by immunoSEQ multiplex PCR, yet TCRdb's version contains in-frame clones alone and is incomplete. The sample has approximately 190,000 clones, roughly 74% seen once. Study-wide points: The authors later found most CMV-associated TCR beta chains appeared HLA-restricted.

The clonotype comes from a woman aged 25 to 39 in good health and CMV-seropositive. Sequencing used PBMCs. The chain links TRBV30 to TRBJ2-7; tentative D call: TRBD2 (6 bases). The CDR3 here is CAWSLPGETYGEQYF. For the CDR3, the DNA is TGTGCCTGGAGCCTACCGGGAGAAACCTACGGGGAGCAGTACTTC. The variable domain in full, with the rest retrieved from reference TRBV30 and TRBJ2-7, is SQTIHQWPATLVQPVGSPLSLECTVEGTSNPNLYWYRQAAGRGLQLLFYSVGIGQISSEVPQNLSASRPQDRQFILSSKKLLLSDSGFYLCAWSLPGETYGEQYFGPGTRLTVT.